Sequencing of this T cell receptor beta chain was carried out in a study of blood T cell repertoires in COVID-19. Between the trimmed V and J ends, which lost 5 bases and 1 base, there was a span of 18 bases. Germline V gene lookup returns CDR1 LNHDA and CDR2 SQIVND (reference sequence). The CDR3 has 16 residues. Assay used: immunoSEQ multiplex PCR; TCRdb lists only in-frame clones, some missing. This sample has 250,000 to 300,000 clones; approximately 83% occur once, and the top ten carry approximately 2%. The TCR sequence derives from a woman between 45 and 60 years old who had recovered from COVID-19. The chain joins TRBV19 to TRBJ2-7; possibly TRBD2 for D (6 bases). Sample: PBMCs or T cells enriched from blood (not recorded which). CDR3 nucleotide sequence: TGTGCCAGTAGTCGTAATACAGGCGGGAAATCCTACGAGCAGTACTTC. Amino acids: CASSRNTGGKSYEQYF. Drawing the rest from reference TRBV19 and TRBJ2-7, the complete variable domain is DGGITQSPKYLFRKEGQNVTLSCEQNLNHDAMYWYRQDPGQGLRLIYYSQIVNDFQKGDIAEGYSVSREKKESFPLTVTSAQKNPTAFYLCASSRNTGGKSYEQYFGPGTRLTVT.